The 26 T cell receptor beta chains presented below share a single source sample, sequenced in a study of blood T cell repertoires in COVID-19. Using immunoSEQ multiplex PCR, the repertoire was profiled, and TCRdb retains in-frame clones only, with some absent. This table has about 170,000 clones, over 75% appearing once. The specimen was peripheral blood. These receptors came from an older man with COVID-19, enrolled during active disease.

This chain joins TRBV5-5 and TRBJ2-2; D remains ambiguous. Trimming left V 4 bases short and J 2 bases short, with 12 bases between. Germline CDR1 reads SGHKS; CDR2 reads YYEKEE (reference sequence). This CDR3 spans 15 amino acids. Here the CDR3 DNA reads TGTGCCAGCAGCATCCCAAGCTTAAACACCGGGGAGCTGTTTTTT. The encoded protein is CASSIPSLNTGELFF. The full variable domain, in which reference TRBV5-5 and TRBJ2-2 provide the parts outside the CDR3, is DAGVTQSPTHLIKTRGQQVTLRCSPISGHKSVSWYQQVLGQGPQFIFQYYEKEERGRGNFPDRFSARQFPNYSSELNVNALLLGDSALYLCASSIPSLNTGELFFGEGSRLTVL.

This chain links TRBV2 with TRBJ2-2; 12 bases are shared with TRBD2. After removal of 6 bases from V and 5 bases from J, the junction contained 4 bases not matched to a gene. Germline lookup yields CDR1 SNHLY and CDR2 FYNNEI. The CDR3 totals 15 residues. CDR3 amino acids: CASRPLAGGTGELFF. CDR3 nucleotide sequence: TGTGCCAGCAGACCGCTAGCGGGGGGGACCGGGGAGCTGTTTTTT.

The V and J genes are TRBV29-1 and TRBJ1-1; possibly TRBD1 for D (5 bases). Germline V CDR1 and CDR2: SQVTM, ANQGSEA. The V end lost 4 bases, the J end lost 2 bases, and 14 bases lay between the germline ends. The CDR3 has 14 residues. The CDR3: CSVGGGQDNTEAFF. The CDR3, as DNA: TGCAGCGTTGGCGGGGGTCAGGACAACACTGAAGCTTTCTTT.

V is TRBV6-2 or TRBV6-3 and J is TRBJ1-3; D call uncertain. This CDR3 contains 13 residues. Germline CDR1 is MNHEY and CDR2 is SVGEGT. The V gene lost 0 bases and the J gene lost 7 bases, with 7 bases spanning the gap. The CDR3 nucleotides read TGTGCCAGCAGTTACTCTGCGGGTAACACCATATATTTT. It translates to CASSYSAGNTIYF.

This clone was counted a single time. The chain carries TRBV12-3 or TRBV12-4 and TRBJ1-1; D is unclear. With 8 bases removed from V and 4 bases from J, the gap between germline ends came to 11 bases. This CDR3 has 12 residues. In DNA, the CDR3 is TGTGCCAGCCTCTGGGCAGGCACTGAAGCTTTCTTT. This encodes CASLWAGTEAFF.

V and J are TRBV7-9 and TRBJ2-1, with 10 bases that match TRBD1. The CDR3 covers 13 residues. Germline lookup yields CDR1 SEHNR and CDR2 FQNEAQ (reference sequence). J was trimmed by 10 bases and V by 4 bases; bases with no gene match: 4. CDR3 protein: CASSSRTGGEQFF. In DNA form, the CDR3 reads TGTGCCAGCAGCTCCCGGACAGGGGGGGAGCAGTTCTTC.

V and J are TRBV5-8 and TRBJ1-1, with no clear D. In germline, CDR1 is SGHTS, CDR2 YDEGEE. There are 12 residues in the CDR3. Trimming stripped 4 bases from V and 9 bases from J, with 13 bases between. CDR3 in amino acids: CASSPPEVKAFF. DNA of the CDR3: TGTGCCAGCAGCCCTCCCGAGGTTAAAGCTTTCTTT. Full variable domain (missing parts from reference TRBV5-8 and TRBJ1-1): EAGVTQSPTHLIKTRGQQATLRCSPISGHTSVYWYQQALGLGLQFLLWYDEGEERNRGNFPPRFSGRQFPNYSSELNVNALELEDSALYLCASSPPEVKAFFGQGTRLTVV.

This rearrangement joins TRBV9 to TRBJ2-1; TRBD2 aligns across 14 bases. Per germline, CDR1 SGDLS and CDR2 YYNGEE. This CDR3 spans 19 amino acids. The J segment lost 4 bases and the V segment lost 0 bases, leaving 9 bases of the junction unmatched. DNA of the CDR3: TGTGCCAGCAGCGTAGCCCAATCCGGGACTAGCGGGGGTTACAATGAGCAGTTCTTC. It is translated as CASSVAQSGTSGGYNEQFF. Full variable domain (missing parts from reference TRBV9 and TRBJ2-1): DSGVTQTPKHLITATGQRVTLRCSPRSGDLSVYWYQQSLDQGLQFLIQYYNGEERAKGNILERFSAQQFPDLHSELNLSSLELGDSALYFCASSVAQSGTSGGYNEQFFGPGTRLTVL.

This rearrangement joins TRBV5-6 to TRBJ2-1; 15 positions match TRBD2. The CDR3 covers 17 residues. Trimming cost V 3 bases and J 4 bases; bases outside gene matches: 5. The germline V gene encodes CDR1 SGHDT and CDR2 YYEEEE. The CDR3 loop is CASSYRTSGGAYNEQFF. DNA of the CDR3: TGTGCCAGCAGCTACCGGACTAGCGGGGGGGCGTACAATGAGCAGTTCTTC.

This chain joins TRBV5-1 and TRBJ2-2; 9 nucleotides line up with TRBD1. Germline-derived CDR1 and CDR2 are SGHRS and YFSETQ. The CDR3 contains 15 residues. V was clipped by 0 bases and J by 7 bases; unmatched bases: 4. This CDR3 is CASSLGQGGNGELFF. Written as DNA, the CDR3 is TGCGCCAGCAGCTTGGGACAGGGGGGAAACGGGGAGCTGTTTTTT.

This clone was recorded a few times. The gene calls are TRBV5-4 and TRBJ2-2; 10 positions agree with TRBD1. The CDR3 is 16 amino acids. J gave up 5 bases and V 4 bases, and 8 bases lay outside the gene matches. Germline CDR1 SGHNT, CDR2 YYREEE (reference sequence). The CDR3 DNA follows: TGTGCCAGCAGCCCGACAGGGGGCAAGGGGACCGGGGAGCTGTTTTTT. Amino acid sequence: CASSPTGGKGTGELFF.

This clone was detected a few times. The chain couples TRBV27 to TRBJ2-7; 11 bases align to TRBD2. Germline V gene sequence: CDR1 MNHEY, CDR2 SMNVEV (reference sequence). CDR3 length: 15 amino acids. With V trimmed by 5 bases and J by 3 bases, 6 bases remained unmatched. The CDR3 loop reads CASSNIAGGLYEQYF. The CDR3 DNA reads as TGTGCCAGCAGTAACATAGCGGGGGGGCTCTACGAGCAGTACTTC.

The CDR3, as DNA: TGTGCCAGCAGCTTGGGACTAGCGGTCCTCACAGATACGCAGTATTTT. Its protein is CASSLGLAVLTDTQYF. The gene calls are TRBV7-2 and TRBJ2-3; 11 bases line up with TRBD2. Germline loops: CDR1 SGHTA, CDR2 FQGNSA. Unmatched junction bases numbered 4, after V lost 3 bases and J lost 2 bases. CDR3 size: 16 residues. Together with reference TRBV7-2 and TRBJ2-3, the CDR3 gives the full variable domain: GAGVSQSPSNKVTEKGKDVELRCDPISGHTALYWYRQSLGQGLEFLIYFQGNSAPDKSGLPSDRFSAERTGGSVSTLTIQRTQQEDSAVYLCASSLGLAVLTDTQYFGPGTRLTVL.

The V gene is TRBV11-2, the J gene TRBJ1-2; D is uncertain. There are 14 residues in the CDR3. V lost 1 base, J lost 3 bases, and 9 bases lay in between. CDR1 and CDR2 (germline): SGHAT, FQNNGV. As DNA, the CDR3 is TGTGCCAGCAGCTTAGGGGTGACATACTATGGCTACACCTTC. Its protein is CASSLGVTYYGYTF.

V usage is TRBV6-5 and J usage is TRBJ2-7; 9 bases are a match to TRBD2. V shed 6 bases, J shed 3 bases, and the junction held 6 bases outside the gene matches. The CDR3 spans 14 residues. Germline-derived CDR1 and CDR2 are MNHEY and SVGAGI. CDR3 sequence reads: CASRRQAGGYEQYF. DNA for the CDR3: TGTGCCAGCAGGCGCCAAGCGGGGGGCTACGAGCAGTACTTC.

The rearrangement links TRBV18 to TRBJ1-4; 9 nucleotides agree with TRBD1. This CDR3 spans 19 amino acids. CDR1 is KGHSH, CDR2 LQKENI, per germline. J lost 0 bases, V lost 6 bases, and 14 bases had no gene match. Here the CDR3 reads CASSSGQGPHVATNEKLFF. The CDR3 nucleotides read TGTGCCAGCTCTTCGGGACAGGGACCTCACGTTGCAACTAATGAAAAACTGTTTTTT.

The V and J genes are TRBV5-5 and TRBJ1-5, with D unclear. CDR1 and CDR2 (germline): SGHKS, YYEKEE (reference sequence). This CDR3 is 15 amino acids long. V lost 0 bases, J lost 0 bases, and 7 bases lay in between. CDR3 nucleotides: TGTGCCAGCAGCTTGGCAGTATATAGCAATCAGCCCCAGCATTTT. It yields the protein CASSLAVYSNQPQHF.

The CDR3 spells CASSLEGIGQFF. DNA for the CDR3: TGTGCCAGCAGTTTAGAGGGGATAGGGCAGTTCTTC. The chain joins TRBV12-3 or TRBV12-4 to TRBJ2-1, with D possibly TRBD1 on 5 matching bases. Trimming cost V 1 base and J 12 bases, with 10 bases left between them. The CDR3 runs 12 residues.

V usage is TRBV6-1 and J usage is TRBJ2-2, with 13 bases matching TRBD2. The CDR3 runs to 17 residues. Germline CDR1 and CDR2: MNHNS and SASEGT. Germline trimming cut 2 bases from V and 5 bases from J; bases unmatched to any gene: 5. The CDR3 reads CASSELRLAGGTGELFF. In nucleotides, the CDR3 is TGTGCCAGCAGTGAACTCCGACTAGCGGGGGGTACCGGGGAGCTGTTTTTT.

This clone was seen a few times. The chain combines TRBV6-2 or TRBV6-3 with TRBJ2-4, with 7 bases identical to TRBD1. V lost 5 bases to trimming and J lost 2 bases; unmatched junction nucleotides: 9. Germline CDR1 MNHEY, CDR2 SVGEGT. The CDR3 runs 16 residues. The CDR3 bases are TGTGCCAGCAGTCACAGGGGAGCCCAAACCAAAAACATTCAGTACTTC. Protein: CASSHRGAQTKNIQYF.

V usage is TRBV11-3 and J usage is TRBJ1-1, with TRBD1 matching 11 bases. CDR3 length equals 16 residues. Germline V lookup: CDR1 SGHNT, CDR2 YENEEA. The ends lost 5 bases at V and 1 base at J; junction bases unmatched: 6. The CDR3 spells CASSQGTGGANTEAFF. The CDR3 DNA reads TGTGCCAGCAGCCAGGGGACAGGGGGAGCGAACACTGAAGCTTTCTTT.

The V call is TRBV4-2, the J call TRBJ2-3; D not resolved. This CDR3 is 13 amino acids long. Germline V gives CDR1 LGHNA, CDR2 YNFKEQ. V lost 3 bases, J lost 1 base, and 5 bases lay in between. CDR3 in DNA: TGTGCCAGCAGCCACCTCGGCACAGATACGCAGTATTTT. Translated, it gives CASSHLGTDTQYF.

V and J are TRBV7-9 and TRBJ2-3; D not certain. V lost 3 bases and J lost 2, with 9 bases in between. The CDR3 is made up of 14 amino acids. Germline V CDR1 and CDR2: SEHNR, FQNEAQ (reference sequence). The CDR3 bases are TGTGCCAGCAGCTTGAGGCAGCACACAGATACGCAGTATTTT. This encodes CASSLRQHTDTQYF.

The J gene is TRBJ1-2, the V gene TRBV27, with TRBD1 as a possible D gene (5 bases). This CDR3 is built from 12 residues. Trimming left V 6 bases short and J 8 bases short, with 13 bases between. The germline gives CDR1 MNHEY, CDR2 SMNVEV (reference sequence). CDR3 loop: CASSSGVEGYTF. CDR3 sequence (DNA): TGTGCCAGCAGCTCGGGGGTGGAGGGCTACACCTTC.

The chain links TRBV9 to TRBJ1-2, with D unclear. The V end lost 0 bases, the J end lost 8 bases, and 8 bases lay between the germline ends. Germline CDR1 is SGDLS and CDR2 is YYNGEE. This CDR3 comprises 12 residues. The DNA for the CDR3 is TGTGCCAGCAGCGTAGCATGGGAGGGCTACACCTTC. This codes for CASSVAWEGYTF.

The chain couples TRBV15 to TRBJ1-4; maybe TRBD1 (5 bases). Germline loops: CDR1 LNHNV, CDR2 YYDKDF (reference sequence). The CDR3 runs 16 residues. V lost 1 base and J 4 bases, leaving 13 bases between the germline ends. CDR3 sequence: CATSRVMGGGNEKLFF. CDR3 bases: TGTGCCACCAGCAGAGTGATGGGGGGTGGTAATGAAAAACTGTTTTTT.